Shown below are 23 T cell receptor beta chains from a single sample sequenced in a study of identical twins. Using its own MiXCR run on the 5' RACE reads, TCRdb lists one record per CDR3 protein. The data contain 240,000 or so distinct CDR3 sequences, 10% to 13% of them singletons. Specimen: memory T cells sorted from blood. These TCRs come from a man aged 45 to 65 in good health.

A few counts support this clonotype. This rearrangement joins TRBV5-5 to TRBJ2-3; TRBD2 matches 9 bases. V gave up 1 base and J gave up 5 bases; unmatched junction bases: 5. This CDR3 region has 15 residues. Germline assignment: CDR1 SGHKS and CDR2 YYEKEE (reference sequence). The CDR3 sequence is CASSLPSGGRDTQYF. As DNA, the CDR3 is TGTGCCAGCAGCTTGCCAAGCGGGGGGCGAGATACGCAGTATTTT.

The V gene is TRBV7-2, the J gene TRBJ2-5, with D possibly being TRBD1 or TRBD2 (5 bases each). The CDR3 totals 15 residues. V was cut by 5 bases and J by 4 bases, with 17 bases left in between. Germline V gene sequence: CDR1 SGHTA, CDR2 FQGNSA. For the CDR3, the DNA is TGTGCCAGCAGCCCCGGGACCGACCTCGGAGAGACCCAGTACTTC. It encodes CASSPGTDLGETQYF.

This clonotype was counted between two and nine times. The rearrangement uses TRBV4-2 and TRBJ2-3; a weak D match, TRBD2 (5 bases). The CDR3 extends over 16 amino acids. Germline V CDR1 and CDR2: LGHNA, YNFKEQ. Deletions cut 1 base from V and 0 bases from J, with 11 bases between. DNA for the CDR3: TGTGCCAGCAGCCAAGCCCTCAGCGGTAGCACAGATACGCAGTATTTT. Translated, it gives CASSQALSGSTDTQYF.

This clonotype has more than one count but fewer than ten. V usage is TRBV18 and J usage is TRBJ2-6; possible D gene TRBD2, 5 bases. V was pared by 6 bases and J by 0 bases, with 9 bases between. The germline V gene has CDR1 KGHSH and CDR2 LQKENI. This CDR3 region has 15 residues. The CDR3 nucleotides are TGTGCCAGCTCCAGCGAGGGCTCTGGGGCCAACGTCCTGACTTTC. Amino acids: CASSSEGSGANVLTF.

This clonotype turned up a few times. The chain carries TRBV3-1 and TRBJ2-1; TRBD2 might be the D (6 bases). V gave up 4 bases and J gave up 8 bases, with 9 bases separating them. The germline CDR1 and CDR2 sequences are LGHDT and YNNKEL (reference sequence). This CDR3 is built from 12 residues. Here the CDR3 DNA reads TGTGCCAGCAGCCGGAGGGAGGATGAGCAGTTCTTC. Translating it yields CASSRREDEQFF.

This clonotype was detected ten times or more. This chain links TRBV3-1 with TRBJ2-7, with a tentative D call TRBD1 (5 bases). The germline V gene has CDR1 LGHDT and CDR2 YNNKEL (reference sequence). CDR3 length: 14 amino acids. V was pared by 7 bases and J by 7 bases, with 20 bases between. The CDR3 coding sequence is TGTGCCAGCATAAGTCAGGGAAAGGTTAGGGAGCAGTACTTC. Residues: CASISQGKVREQYF.

This clonotype was observed at least ten times. This chain joins TRBV28 and TRBJ2-1; 7 positions agree with TRBD2. V gave up 5 bases and J gave up 8 bases; unmatched junction bases: 15. Germline V gene data show CDR1 as MDHEN and CDR2 as SYDVKM. The length of the CDR3 is 16 residues. The CDR3 spells CASSDPTRGYPDEQFF. The CDR3 DNA reads as TGTGCCAGCAGTGACCCGACGCGGGGGTATCCCGATGAGCAGTTCTTC.

The chain employs TRBV4-2 and TRBJ1-2, with 10 nucleotides matching TRBD1. Germline V CDR1 and CDR2: LGHNA, YNFKEQ. The V gene end was trimmed by 1 base and the J gene end by 12 bases; junction bases not matched to a gene: 8. The CDR3 is made up of 14 amino acids. The CDR3 DNA follows: TGTGCCAGCAGCCAAGCCGGGACAGGGGAATCGGACACCTTC. This translates into CASSQAGTGESDTF.

At least ten counts were recorded for this clonotype. The rearrangement joins TRBV6-5 to TRBJ1-5; TRBD1 aligns across 7 bases. In germline, CDR1 is MNHEY, CDR2 SVGAGI. With 2 bases clipped from V and 3 bases from J, the junction kept 1 base outside the gene matches. There are 14 residues in the CDR3. The CDR3 loop is CASSYRGPNQPQHF. Written as DNA, the CDR3 is TGTGCCAGCAGTTACAGGGGGCCCAATCAGCCCCAGCATTTT.

The chain carries TRBV20-1 and TRBJ2-2, with D perhaps matching TRBD2 (6 bases). The CDR3 totals 15 residues. Per germline, CDR1 DFQATT and CDR2 SNEGSKA (reference sequence). With 5 bases removed from V and 1 base from J, the gap between germline ends came to 14 bases. The CDR3 region is CSASKSGLNTGELFF. The CDR3 nucleotides are TGCAGTGCTTCTAAGAGCGGGCTGAACACCGGGGAGCTGTTTTTT.

This clonotype occurred many times. This chain connects TRBV5-1 to TRBJ2-2; D unclear. V lost 0 bases and J 4 bases, leaving 4 bases between the germline ends. Germline loops: CDR1 SGHRS, CDR2 YFSETQ. CDR3 length: 13 amino acids. The chain's CDR3 is CASSLGPTGELFF. CDR3 bases: TGCGCCAGCAGCTTGGGTCCCACCGGGGAGCTGTTTTTT.

This clonotype was recorded many times. The chain uses TRBV2 and TRBJ2-5; D gene unclear. V was trimmed by 3 bases and J by 2 bases, leaving 10 bases between them. The CDR3 spans 14 residues. CDR1 and CDR2 from the germline V gene are SNHLY and FYNNEI. The CDR3 DNA is TGTGCCAGCAGTGACAGACTTGTGCAAGAGACCCAGTACTTC. This encodes CASSDRLVQETQYF.

This clonotype was seen repeatedly, ten times or more. The V gene is TRBV20-1, the J gene TRBJ2-3, with 11 nucleotides matching TRBD2. The ends lost 0 bases at V and 4 bases at J; junction bases unmatched: 6. CDR3 length: 16 residues. The germline CDR1 and CDR2 sequences are DFQATT and SNEGSKA (reference sequence). This chain's CDR3 is CSARDSSGRWSDTQYF. The CDR3 bases are TGCAGTGCTAGAGATTCTAGCGGGAGGTGGTCAGATACGCAGTATTTT.

This clonotype was counted many times. The rearrangement links TRBV28 to TRBJ2-1; 9 nucleotides agree with TRBD2. The CDR3 extends over 15 amino acids. Germline CDR1 reads MDHEN; CDR2 reads SYDVKM. The J segment lost 2 bases and the V segment lost 6 bases, leaving 5 bases of the junction unmatched. The CDR3 bases are TGTGCCAGCAGCCCTAGCGGGGCCCCCTACAATGAGCAGTTCTTC. Its translation is CASSPSGAPYNEQFF.

This clonotype was seen a handful of times. The chain couples TRBV5-1 to TRBJ2-7; 7 bases align to TRBD1. Germline CDR1 is SGHRS and CDR2 is YFSETQ. V lost 2 bases, J lost 2 bases, and 7 bases stayed unmatched. The CDR3 is 15 amino acids. The CDR3 nucleotides are TGCGCCAGCAGCTTAGGTAGCAGGGGGACCTACGAGCAGTACTTC. It codes for CASSLGSRGTYEQYF.

The sample holds many counts of this clonotype. The V gene is TRBV7-8, the J gene TRBJ1-6; weak D call: TRBD1 (5 bases). Germline loops: CDR1 SGHVS, CDR2 FQNEAQ. Trimming removed 0 bases at V and 10 bases at J, with 13 bases between. The CDR3 is 15 residues long. The CDR3: CASSLAVRVGSPLHF. DNA of the CDR3: TGTGCCAGCAGCTTAGCTGTCAGGGTGGGCTCACCCCTCCACTTT.

As regards this clonotype: At one end, the junction sequence differs from germline, possibly due to a read error. The chain joins TRBV7-2 to TRBJ2-1; 8 nucleotides align to TRBD2. CDR3 length: 16 amino acids. Germline CDR1 is SGHTA and CDR2 is FQGNSA. The CDR3 DNA reads as TGTGCCAACAGCTCGGGAGGGCTTGGATCCTACAATGAGCAGTTCTTC. Translating gives CANSSGGLGSYNEQFF.

This clonotype was observed at least ten times. The chain recombines TRBV19 with TRBJ2-1; TRBD2 aligns across 7 bases. With V trimmed by 7 bases and J by 5 bases, 8 bases remained unmatched. CDR1 is LNHDA and CDR2 is SQIVND in the germline V gene (reference sequence). This CDR3 contains 14 residues. The CDR3: CASTLGLADNEQFF. The CDR3, as DNA: TGTGCCAGTACCTTGGGGCTAGCGGACAATGAGCAGTTCTTC.

This clonotype was seen many times. The chain couples TRBV6-1 to TRBJ2-1; TRBD2 matches 9 bases. V dropped 7 bases and J dropped 3; count of bases not matched to a gene: 7. This CDR3 spans 15 amino acids. Germline CDR1 is MNHNS and CDR2 is SASEGT. This CDR3 reads CASTPSGNYYNEQFF. CDR3 coding DNA: TGTGCCAGCACTCCTAGCGGGAACTACTACAATGAGCAGTTCTTC.

This clonotype was seen more than once but under ten times. The chain links TRBV28 to TRBJ2-7; the match to TRBD2 covers 10 bases. J gave up 5 bases and V 11 bases, and 12 bases lay outside the gene matches. CDR3 length equals 14 residues. The germline CDR1 and CDR2 sequences are MDHEN and SYDVKM. The CDR3 DNA sequence: TGTGCCCACAGGGGGACTAGCGACTTCGACGAGCAGTACTTC. It translates to CAHRGTSDFDEQYF. Complete variable domain (other parts from reference TRBV28 and TRBJ2-7): DVKVTQSSRYLVKRTGEKVFLECVQDMDHENMFWYRQDPGLGLRLIYFSYDVKMKEKGDIPEGYSVSREKKERFSLILESASTNQTSMYLCAHRGTSDFDEQYFGPGTRLTVT.

The sample holds one count of this clonotype. Being one base from a much bigger clone, this may be a read error. The rearrangement links TRBV12-3 or TRBV12-4 to TRBJ1-5; tentative D call: TRBD1 (5 bases). There are 15 residues in the CDR3. For the CDR3, the DNA is TGTGCCAGCAGTTTTGGGACGGAATACAATCGGCCCCAGCATTTT. Its protein product is CASSFGTEYNRPQHF.

This clonotype was seen repeatedly, ten times or more. This chain uses TRBV24-1 with TRBJ2-3; D possibly corresponds to TRBD1 (6 bases). The CDR3 has 15 amino acids. The V gene's germline CDR1 is KGHDR and CDR2 SFDVKD. V was cut by 0 bases and J by 0 bases, with 6 bases left in between. The CDR3 sequence: CATSDLGQSTDTQYF. CDR3 nucleotides: TGTGCCACCAGTGATTTGGGACAGAGCACAGATACGCAGTATTTT.

In its sample, this clonotype was seen many times. The gene calls are TRBV7-2 and TRBJ2-5, with a weak D call TRBD1 (6 bases). In germline, CDR1 is SGHTA, CDR2 FQGNSA. Trimming took 6 bases from V and 2 from J, leaving 10 bases between them. The CDR3 loop spans 13 amino acids. The CDR3 coding sequence is TGTGCCAGCAGATACACAGGGCAAGAGACCCAGTACTTC. Translating it yields CASRYTGQETQYF.